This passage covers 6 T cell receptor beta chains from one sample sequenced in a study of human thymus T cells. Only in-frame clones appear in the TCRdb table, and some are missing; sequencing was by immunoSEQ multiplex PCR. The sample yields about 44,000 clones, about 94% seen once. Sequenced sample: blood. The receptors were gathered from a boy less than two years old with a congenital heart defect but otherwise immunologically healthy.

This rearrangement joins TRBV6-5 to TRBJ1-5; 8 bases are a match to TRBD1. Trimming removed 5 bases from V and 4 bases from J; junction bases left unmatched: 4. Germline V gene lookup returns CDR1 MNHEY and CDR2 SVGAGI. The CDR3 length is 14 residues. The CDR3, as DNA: TGTGCCAGCAGTGGGAGACAGGGGAATCAGCCCCAGCATTTT. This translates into CASSGRQGNQPQHF.

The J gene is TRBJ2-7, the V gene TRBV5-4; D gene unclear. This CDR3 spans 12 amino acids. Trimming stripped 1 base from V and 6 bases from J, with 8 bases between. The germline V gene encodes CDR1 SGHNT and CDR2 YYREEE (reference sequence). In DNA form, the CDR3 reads TGTGCCAGCAGCTTGCCCCGGTCCGAGCAGTACTTC. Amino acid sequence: CASSLPRSEQYF.

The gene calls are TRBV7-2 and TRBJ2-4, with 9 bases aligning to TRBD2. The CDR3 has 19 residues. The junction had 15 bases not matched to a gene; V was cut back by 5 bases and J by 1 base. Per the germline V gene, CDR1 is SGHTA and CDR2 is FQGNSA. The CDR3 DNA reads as TGTGCCAGCAGCCCCCGTTTGAGACTAGCGGTTTGGGCCAAAAACATTCAGTACTTC. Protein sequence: CASSPRLRLAVWAKNIQYF.

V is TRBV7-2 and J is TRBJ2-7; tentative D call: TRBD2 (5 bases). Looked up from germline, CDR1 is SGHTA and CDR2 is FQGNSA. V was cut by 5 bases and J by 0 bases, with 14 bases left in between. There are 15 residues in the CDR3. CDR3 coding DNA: TGTGCCAGCAGCCCGCGGGTCTCAAGCTCCTACGAGCAGTACTTC. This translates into CASSPRVSSSYEQYF.

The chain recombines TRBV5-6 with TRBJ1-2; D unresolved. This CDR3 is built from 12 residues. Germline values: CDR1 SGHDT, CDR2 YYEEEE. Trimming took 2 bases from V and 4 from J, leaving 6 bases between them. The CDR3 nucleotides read TGTGCCAGCAGCTTCAGTGGCTATGGCTACACCTTC. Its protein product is CASSFSGYGYTF.

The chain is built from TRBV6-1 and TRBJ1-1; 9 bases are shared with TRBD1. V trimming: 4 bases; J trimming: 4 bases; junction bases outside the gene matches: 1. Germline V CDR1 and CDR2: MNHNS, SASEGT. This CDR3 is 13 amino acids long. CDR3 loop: CASSGTGATEAFF. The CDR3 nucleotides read TGTGCCAGCAGTGGGACAGGGGCCACTGAAGCTTTCTTT.